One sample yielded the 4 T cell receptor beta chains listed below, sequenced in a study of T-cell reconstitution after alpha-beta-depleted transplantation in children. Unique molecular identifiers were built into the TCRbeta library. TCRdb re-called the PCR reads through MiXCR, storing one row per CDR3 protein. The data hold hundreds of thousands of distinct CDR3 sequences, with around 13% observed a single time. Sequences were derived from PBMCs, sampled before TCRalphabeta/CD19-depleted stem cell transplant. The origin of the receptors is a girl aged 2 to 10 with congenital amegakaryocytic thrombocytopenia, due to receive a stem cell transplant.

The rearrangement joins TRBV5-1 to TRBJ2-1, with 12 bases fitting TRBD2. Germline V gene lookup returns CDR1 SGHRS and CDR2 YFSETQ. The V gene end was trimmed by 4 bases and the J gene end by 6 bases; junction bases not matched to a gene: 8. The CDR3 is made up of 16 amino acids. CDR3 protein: CASSPSGLAGSNEQFF. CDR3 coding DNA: TGCGCCAGCAGCCCTAGTGGACTAGCGGGGAGCAATGAGCAGTTCTTC.

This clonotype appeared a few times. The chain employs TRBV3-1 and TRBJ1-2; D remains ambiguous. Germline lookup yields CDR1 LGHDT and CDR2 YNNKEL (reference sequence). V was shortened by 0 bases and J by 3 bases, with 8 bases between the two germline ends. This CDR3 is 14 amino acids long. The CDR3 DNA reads TGTGCCAGCAGCCAAGAGCCGGGAGACTATGGCTACACCTTC. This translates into CASSQEPGDYGYTF.

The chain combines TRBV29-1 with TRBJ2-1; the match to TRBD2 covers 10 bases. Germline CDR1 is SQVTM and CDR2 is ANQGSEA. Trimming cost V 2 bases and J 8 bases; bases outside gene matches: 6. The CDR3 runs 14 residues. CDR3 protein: CSVELAGEGYEQFF. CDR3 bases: TGCAGCGTTGAACTAGCGGGAGAGGGCTATGAGCAGTTCTTC.

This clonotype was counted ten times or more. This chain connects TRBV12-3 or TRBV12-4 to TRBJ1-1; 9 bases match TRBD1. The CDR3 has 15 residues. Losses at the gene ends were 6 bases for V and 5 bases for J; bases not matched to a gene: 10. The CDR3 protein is CASRPGQGHRTEAFF. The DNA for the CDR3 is TGTGCCAGCAGACCAGGACAGGGGCATCGGACTGAAGCTTTCTTT.